This T cell receptor beta chain is from a study of blood T cell repertoires in COVID-19. As for the study in general: Samples of COVID-19 (acute and convalescent) were obtained from the United States, Italy and Spain.

The germline V and J ends were trimmed by 5 bases and 6 bases, with 14 bases remaining between them. The germline CDR1 and CDR2 sequences are LNHDA and SQIVND (reference sequence). This CDR3 region has 15 residues. Donors of Cohort 3 who recovered were those that had two negative PCRs, clearance, or symptom resolution. Per the study methods: By means of reference gene primer amplification, nucleated cell counts were estimated. The table came from immunoSEQ multiplex PCR; TCRdb's copy has only in-frame clones and leaves some out. V and J calls and clone size are given by that table; D and trimming were obtained from the DNA. Seen here are a few hundred thousand clones, just over 85% observed once, and the top ten hold around 9.3%.

V and J are TRBV19 and TRBJ2-6; D uncertain. The sequence was obtained from a woman aged 18 to 35 who had recovered from COVID-19. The specimen was PBMCs or T cells enriched from blood (not recorded which). CDR3 coding DNA: TGTGCCAGTAGTTCAGGCCTCTTCTCGGCCAACGTCCTGACTTTC. This encodes CASSSGLFSANVLTF.